The 31 T cell receptor beta chains below were found in one sample sequenced in a study of human T cells and chemical hapten exposure. MiXCR, run by TCRdb on the RACE reads, gives a single entry per CDR3 protein. The data hold 35,000 to 45,000 distinct CDR3 sequences, with more than 8.5% observed a single time. The time point: patch test 2, 6 weeks after DPC sensitization. Treatment here: therapeutic diphenylcyclopropenone sensitization with weekly scalp DPC. The sample in question was whole blood, obtained in connection with sensitization to the hapten diphenylcyclopropenone (DPC). These receptors were taken from a woman between 35 and 50 years old with alopecia areata. Some clones in this sample may be carry-over from other donors' samples.

This clonotype was seen at least ten times. The gene calls are TRBV6-6 and TRBJ2-2; D is ambiguous. The CDR3 sequence is 14 residues long. V lost 5 bases, J lost 1 base, and 8 bases lay in between. Germline values: CDR1 MNHNY, CDR2 SVGAGI (reference sequence). CDR3 nucleotides: TGTGCCAGCAGTGTATCCAGGAACACCGGGGAGCTGTTTTTT. It codes for CASSVSRNTGELFF.

This clonotype was seen ten or more times. J is TRBJ1-1 and V is TRBV18; D gene unclear. V lost 2 bases and J 2 bases, leaving 6 bases between the germline ends. CDR1 and CDR2 from the germline V gene are KGHSH and LQKENI. This CDR3 comprises 13 residues. CDR3 bases: TGTGCCAGCTCACCAGAAGGAAACACTGAAGCTTTCTTT. Encoded protein: CASSPEGNTEAFF. The whole variable domain, filled in from reference TRBV18 and TRBJ1-1, reads NAGVMQNPRHLVRRRGQEARLRCSPMKGHSHVYWYRQLPEEGLKFMVYLQKENIIDESGMPKERFSAEFPKEGPSILRIQQVVRGDSAAYFCASSPEGNTEAFFGQGTRLTVV.

This clonotype was observed at least ten times. The rearrangement joins TRBV7-9 to TRBJ1-4, with D perhaps TRBD1 (5 bases). Germline CDR1 SEHNR, CDR2 FQNEAQ (reference sequence). The CDR3 is 12 residues long. The V end lost 7 bases, the J end lost 8 bases, and 11 bases lay between the germline ends. The CDR3 loop is CASTRKGEKLFF. The CDR3 bases are TGTGCCAGCACCAGAAAGGGGGAAAAACTGTTTTTT.

This clonotype occurred many times. The chain joins TRBV12-3 or TRBV12-4 to TRBJ2-7, with a weak D call TRBD1 (5 bases). V was clipped by 5 bases and J by 5 bases, with 16 bases between them. The length of the CDR3 is 14 residues. DNA of the CDR3: TGTGCCAGCAGTCTGACCGTGGGGCTAAACGAGCAGTACTTC. Translation gives CASSLTVGLNEQYF.

This clonotype was picked up many times. The chain is built from TRBV11-2 and TRBJ1-6; TRBD1 might be the D (6 bases). V was cut by 5 bases and J by 6 bases, with 23 bases left in between. The CDR3 is made up of 18 amino acids. Germline V CDR1 and CDR2: SGHAT, FQNNGV. CDR3 nucleotide sequence: TGTGCCAGCAGCCCTAGCGGGAAGACAGGTCAATTTAATTCACCCCTCCACTTT. Protein sequence: CASSPSGKTGQFNSPLHF.

This clonotype was recorded at least ten times. This chain joins TRBV7-6 and TRBJ1-3; D might be TRBD1 (5 bases). The V and J ends lost 1 base and 5 bases respectively, with 15 bases between them. CDR1 SGHVS and CDR2 FNYEAQ come from the germline V gene. The length of the CDR3 is 16 residues. The DNA for the CDR3 is TGTGCCAGCAGCTTAGGCCCGGGACGTACGAGAAACACCATATATTTT. Translated: CASSLGPGRTRNTIYF. The variable domain in full, with the rest retrieved from reference TRBV7-6 and TRBJ1-3, is GAGVSQSPRYKVTKRGQDVALRCDPISGHVSLYWYRQALGQGPEFLTYFNYEAQQDKSGLPNDRFSAERPEGSISTLTIQRTEQRDSAMYRCASSLGPGRTRNTIYFGEGSWLTVV.

The chain uses TRBV7-2 and TRBJ2-1; 8 bases are shared with TRBD1. The V segment lost 5 bases and the J segment 1 base; nucleotides outside the gene matches: 7. In germline, CDR1 is SGHTA, CDR2 FQGNSA. The CDR3 consists of 16 residues. CDR3 loop: CASSTRQGMSYNEQFF. In DNA, the CDR3 is TGTGCCAGCAGCACCAGACAGGGGATGTCCTACAATGAGCAGTTCTTC.

This clonotype was seen repeatedly, ten times or more. V and J are TRBV27 and TRBJ1-2; tentatively, D is TRBD1 (5 bases). Trimming left V 4 bases short and J 4 bases short, with 16 bases between. The germline CDR1 and CDR2 sequences are MNHEY and SMNVEV (reference sequence). This CDR3 comprises 15 residues. The CDR3 nucleotides are TGTGCCAGCAGTTCCCTGGAGGGACGGTTCTATGGCTACACCTTC. This sequence encodes CASSSLEGRFYGYTF.

This clonotype was recorded many times. This chain links TRBV5-1 with TRBJ2-3; perhaps TRBD1 as D (5 bases). CDR1 SGHRS and CDR2 YFSETQ come from the germline V gene. The CDR3 runs 15 residues. Trimming took off 0 bases at V and 9 bases at J, with 17 bases between the two ends. CDR3 nucleotides: TGCGCCAGCAGCTTGGGGACCTCTGACAGACCCACGCAGTATTTT. This sequence encodes CASSLGTSDRPTQYF.

This chain uses TRBV5-4 with TRBJ2-3; 9 bases fit TRBD1. The CDR3 has 14 residues. Germline values: CDR1 SGHNT, CDR2 YYREEE (reference sequence). V dropped 4 bases and J dropped 3; count of bases not matched to a gene: 3. CDR3 amino acids: CASSRTGETDTQYF. The CDR3, as DNA: TGTGCCAGCAGCCGGACAGGGGAGACAGATACGCAGTATTTT.

The sample holds many counts of this clonotype. This chain uses TRBV29-1 with TRBJ2-3; 9 bases map to TRBD1. The CDR3 is 14 amino acids. V shed 7 bases, J shed 1 base, and the junction held 6 bases outside the gene matches. Germline assignment: CDR1 SQVTM and CDR2 ANQGSEA. The CDR3 here is CSAKRDRGTDTQYF. The CDR3, as DNA: TGCAGCGCTAAACGGGACAGGGGCACAGATACGCAGTATTTT.

As regards this clonotype: A read error may explain this, as a much larger clone is one base away. The chain combines TRBV20-1 with TRBJ2-7, with 10 bases fitting TRBD1. V gave up 6 bases and J gave up 5 bases; unmatched junction bases: 7. Germline CDR1 DFQATT, CDR2 SNEGSKA (reference sequence). This CDR3 is 13 amino acids long. The chain's CDR3 is CSAMTGGGNEQYF. The DNA of the CDR3 is TGCAGTGCAATGACAGGGGGCGGCAACGAGCAGTACTTC.

This clonotype was detected many times. V usage is TRBV29-1 and J usage is TRBJ1-5; 7 nucleotides agree with TRBD1. The CDR3 has 14 amino acids. The germline CDR1 and CDR2 sequences are SQVTM and ANQGSEA. The V segment lost 0 bases and the J segment 6 bases; nucleotides outside the gene matches: 5. The CDR3 DNA reads as TGCAGCGTTGAAGATGAGGGGGCTGGTCAGCCCCAGCATTTT. This codes for CSVEDEGAGQPQHF.

This clonotype was counted ten times or more. The rearrangement links TRBV4-1 to TRBJ2-4, with unresolved D. V dropped 3 bases and J dropped 6 bases, with 9 bases sitting between them. This CDR3 is built from 13 residues. Germline CDR1 and CDR2: MGHRA and YSYEKL. CDR3 bases: TGCGCCAGCAGCCAGACCGGGCCAAACATTCAGTACTTC. Translated, it gives CASSQTGPNIQYF.

In its sample, this clonotype was seen a few times. The V call is TRBV5-1, the J call TRBJ2-5, with 8 bases fitting TRBD1. The CDR3 contains 16 residues. After removal of 0 bases from V and 2 bases from J, the junction contained 6 bases not matched to a gene. CDR1 SGHRS and CDR2 YFSETQ come from the germline V gene. Here the CDR3 DNA reads TGCGCCAGCAGCTTGGTGGACAGGGTGGGGCAAGAGACCCAGTACTTC. This translates into CASSLVDRVGQETQYF.

In this sample, this clonotype turned up many times. The V gene is TRBV20-1, the J gene TRBJ2-7, with D maybe TRBD2 (7 bases). The germline V and J ends were trimmed by 8 bases and 7 bases, with 21 bases remaining between them. Germline values: CDR1 DFQATT, CDR2 SNEGSKA (reference sequence). The length of the CDR3 is 13 residues. CDR3 in DNA: TGCAGTTCCCCAGGGGAGGGCCCGCGGGAGCAGTACTTC. It is translated as CSSPGEGPREQYF.

This clonotype was recorded at least ten times. The chain employs TRBV20-1 and TRBJ2-3; D is perhaps TRBD1 or TRBD2 (5 bases each). The CDR3 totals 14 residues. Per germline, CDR1 DFQATT and CDR2 SNEGSKA (reference sequence). Between the trimmed V and J ends, which lost 4 bases and 0 bases, there was a span of 11 bases. The CDR3 DNA reads TGCAGTGCTAACCGGGACGGAAGCACAGATACGCAGTATTTT. This codes for CSANRDGSTDTQYF.

This clonotype has at least ten counts. J is TRBJ1-2 and V is TRBV21-1; TRBD1, the table's D call, was not compared with the DNA. TRBV21-1 is given as a pseudogene. There are 16 residues in the CDR3. CDR3 nucleotide sequence: TGTGCCAGCACCTGGACAGGACGCTGCGATGATAATGGCTACACCTTC. Its protein is CASTWTGRCDDNGYTF.

The chain joins TRBV6-6 to TRBJ2-7, with no clear D. The CDR3 has 14 residues. Per the germline V gene, CDR1 is MNHNY and CDR2 is SVGAGI (reference sequence). V lost 5 bases to trimming and J lost 0 bases, with 11 bases between them. CDR3 sequence (DNA): TGTGCCAGCAGTCCCGAAGGACCCTCCTACGAGCAGTACTTC. Protein: CASSPEGPSYEQYF.

In this sample, this clonotype turned up many times. The chain is built from TRBV18 and TRBJ1-1; 7 bases fit TRBD1. The CDR3 has 13 residues. The V gene's germline CDR1 is KGHSH and CDR2 LQKENI. V lost 5 bases and J lost 1; bases outside the gene matches: 1. CDR3 nucleotide sequence: TGTGCCAGCTCAGACAGGGCGAACACTGAAGCTTTCTTT. Its protein product is CASSDRANTEAFF.

This clonotype was seen ten or more times. The chain combines TRBV4-2 with TRBJ1-3; a weak D match, TRBD1 (5 bases). CDR1 and CDR2 (germline): LGHNA, YNFKEQ. V was shortened by 5 bases and J by 1 base, with 12 bases between the two germline ends. The CDR3 is made up of 15 amino acids. The DNA of the CDR3 is TGTGCCAGCAGCTCGAACGCAGGGTCTGGAAACACCATATATTTT. This encodes CASSSNAGSGNTIYF.

This clonotype was seen only a few times. The rearrangement joins TRBV6-1 to TRBJ1-1; no clear D gene. The CDR3 totals 13 residues. V shed 6 bases and J shed 1 base, with 9 bases lying between them. From germline, CDR1 is MNHNS and CDR2 SASEGT. The CDR3 here is CASRDGGNTEAFF. The CDR3 nucleotides read TGTGCCAGCAGGGACGGAGGGAACACTGAAGCTTTCTTT.

This clonotype has a count of ten or more. This chain links TRBV6-2 or TRBV6-3 with TRBJ1-2; D unclear. The V and J ends lost 0 bases and 4 bases respectively, with 9 bases between them. The CDR3 length is 14 residues. CDR1 MNHEY and CDR2 SVGEGT come from the germline V gene. The CDR3 loop reads CASSYSRNGYGYTF. The CDR3 DNA follows: TGTGCCAGCAGTTACTCCCGAAACGGCTATGGCTACACCTTC.

This clonotype was counted between two and nine times. The CDR3 reads CASKRWNIQYF. Here the CDR3 DNA reads TGTGCCAGTAAGAGGTGGAACATTCAGTACTTC. This chain connects TRBV28 to TRBJ2-4; no clear D. V lost 9 bases to trimming and J lost 7 bases, with 10 bases between them. The CDR3 extends over 11 amino acids. Germline V gene data show CDR1 as MDHEN and CDR2 as SYDVKM.

Many counts were recorded for this clonotype. V usage is TRBV28 and J usage is TRBJ2-1; D may be TRBD2 (5 bases). V gave up 3 bases and J gave up 7 bases, with 10 bases separating them. The CDR3 runs 13 residues. The germline gives CDR1 MDHEN, CDR2 SYDVKM. CDR3 region: CASSFGTGNEQFF. CDR3 DNA: TGTGCCAGCAGTTTTGGAACGGGGAATGAGCAGTTCTTC.

In its sample, this clonotype was seen many times. The J gene is TRBJ2-5, the V gene TRBV7-2; D perhaps matches TRBD1 (5 bases). Trimming pared 5 bases from V and 2 bases from J, leaving 9 bases between. The CDR3 is 13 residues long. In germline, CDR1 is SGHTA, CDR2 FQGNSA. CDR3 nucleotide sequence: TGTGCCAGCAGCCCCCGGACACAAGAGACCCAGTACTTC. Amino acids: CASSPRTQETQYF.

This clonotype was recorded many times. The chain links TRBV19 to TRBJ2-1; 7 bases match TRBD1. The J segment lost 2 bases and the V segment lost 3 bases, leaving 10 bases of the junction unmatched. Germline V lookup: CDR1 LNHDA, CDR2 SQIVND (reference sequence). The CDR3 totals 17 residues. DNA of the CDR3: TGTGCCAGTAGTATCGGGCAGGCCAGGGGGACCTACAATGAGCAGTTCTTC. Residues: CASSIGQARGTYNEQFF.

This clonotype was seen ten or more times. The chain recombines TRBV29-1 with TRBJ2-7, with 9 bases aligning to TRBD1. The CDR3 runs 14 residues. V dropped 3 bases and J dropped 2; count of bases not matched to a gene: 5. Germline lookup yields CDR1 SQVTM and CDR2 ANQGSEA. The CDR3 bases are TGCAGCGTTGACACCGGGACAGGGCCCTACGAGCAGTACTTC. It encodes CSVDTGTGPYEQYF.

This chain joins TRBV28 and TRBJ1-1, with D unclear. The CDR3 sequence is 11 residues long. The germline V gene has CDR1 MDHEN and CDR2 SYDVKM. Between the trimmed V and J ends, which lost 6 bases and 9 bases, there was a span of 11 bases. The CDR3 loop reads CASSPDGQAFF. CDR3 DNA: TGTGCCAGCAGCCCAGACGGTCAAGCTTTCTTT.

This clonotype is large. This sequence joins TRBV11-1 and TRBJ2-6; a possible D gene is TRBD1 (6 bases). CDR1 is SGHAT, CDR2 FQDESV, per germline (reference sequence). Trimming took off 5 bases at V and 4 bases at J, with 24 bases between the two ends. There are 19 residues in the CDR3. The CDR3 DNA sequence: TGTGCCAGCAGCCCCGCCCCGGGACACTTCCCTGGAGGGGCCAACGTCCTGACTTTC. Amino acid sequence: CASSPAPGHFPGGANVLTF.

There are a few counts of this clonotype. The chain links TRBV15 to TRBJ1-6; unclear D gene. The CDR3 is 13 residues long. The V and J ends lost 4 bases and 7 bases respectively, with 8 bases between them. Germline CDR1 reads LNHNV; CDR2 reads YYDKDF (reference sequence). This chain's CDR3 is CATSIIGNSPLHF. The CDR3 DNA reads as TGTGCCACCAGCATTATTGGGAATTCACCCCTCCACTTT.